This TCR beta chain originates from a study of cytomegalovirus exposure and HLA in healthy donors. Comment on this clone: Its antigen is still unknown.

The study ran its PCR with 60 Vbeta and 13 Jbeta primers. Profiling relied on immunoSEQ multiplex PCR, and the TCRdb table lists in-frame clones only, not all of them. The sample holds about 200,000 clones, around 86% seen once. Study-wide results and caveats: Previously analyzed data showed that most TCR beta V segments were productive at a frequency of about 87% or about 30%.

J was trimmed by 1 base and V by 2 bases; bases with no gene match: 4. This CDR3 region has 17 residues. The germline V gene encodes CDR1 MNHNS and CDR2 SASEGT. This chain connects TRBV6-1 to TRBJ2-1; 11 nucleotides match TRBD2. This clonotype was obtained from a woman aged 45-59 years in good health and CMV-seropositive. The sample taken for sequencing was PBMCs. The DNA of the CDR3 is TGTGCCAGCAGTGAATCCGGGACTAGCGGTTCCTACAATGAGCAGTTCTTC. Its translation is CASSESGTSGSYNEQFF.